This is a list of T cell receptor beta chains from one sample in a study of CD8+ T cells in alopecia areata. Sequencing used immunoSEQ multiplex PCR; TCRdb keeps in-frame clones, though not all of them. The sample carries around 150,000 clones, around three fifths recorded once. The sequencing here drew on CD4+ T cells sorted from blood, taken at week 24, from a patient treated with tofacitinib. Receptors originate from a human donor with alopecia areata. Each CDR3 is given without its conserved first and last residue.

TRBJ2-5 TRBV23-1 ASRPTDNRRRQETQY
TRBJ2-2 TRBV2 ASTEERGGLGTGELF
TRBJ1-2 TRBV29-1 SVVGKPGPHYGYT
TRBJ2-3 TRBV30 AWSSSGGTDTQY
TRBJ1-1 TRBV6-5 ASSPLIGEAF
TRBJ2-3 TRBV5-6 ASSEPGLVPDTQY
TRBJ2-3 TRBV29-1 SVEYGDSTDTQY
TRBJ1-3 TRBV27 ASSLRQSGNTIY
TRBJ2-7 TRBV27 ASSLWPLNSYEQY
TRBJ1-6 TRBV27 ASSLSRGRSYNSPLH
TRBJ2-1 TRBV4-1 ASSQVPGSYNEQF
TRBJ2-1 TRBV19 ASRSGGPYNEQF
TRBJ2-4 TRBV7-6 ASSPSPAGAAKNIQY
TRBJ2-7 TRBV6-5 ASSTAHSYEQY
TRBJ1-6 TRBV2 ASRLRGSDNSPLH
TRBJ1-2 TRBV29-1 SVEPGSNYGYT
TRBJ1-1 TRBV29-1 SGRQGAEVVI
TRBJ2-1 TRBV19 ASRGGAATSYNEQF
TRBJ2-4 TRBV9 ASSATDLAKNIQY
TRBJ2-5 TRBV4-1 ASSQVELVETQY
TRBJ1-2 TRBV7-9 ASSSELGQLYGYT
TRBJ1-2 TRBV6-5 ASSSNRGKYGYT
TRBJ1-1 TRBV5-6 ASSLGGEAF
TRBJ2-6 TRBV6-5 ASTSGGAGANVLT
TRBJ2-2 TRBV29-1 SVRDTGELF
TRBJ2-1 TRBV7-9 ASSVAGASYNEQF
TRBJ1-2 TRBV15 ATSRDSFGTAGGYT
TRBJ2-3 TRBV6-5 ASSRMSGGRDTQY
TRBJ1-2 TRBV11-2 ASSLSGGDYGYT
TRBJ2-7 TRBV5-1 ASSSSSLEQY
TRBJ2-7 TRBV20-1 SGRKGGEQY
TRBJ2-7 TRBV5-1 ASSLEGAPYEQY
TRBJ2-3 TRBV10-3 AIRGTGVSTDTQY
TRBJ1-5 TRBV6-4 ASPTNQPQH
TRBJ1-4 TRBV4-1 ATAGVYGEKLF
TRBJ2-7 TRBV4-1 ASSQGDFDEQY
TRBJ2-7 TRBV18 ASSPSGGTYEQY
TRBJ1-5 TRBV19 ASSIPTGGISNQPQH
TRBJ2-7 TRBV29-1 SVGQQFGDSMQY
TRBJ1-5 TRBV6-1 ASREGTGGTNQPQH
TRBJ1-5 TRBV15 ATSLGRRSNQPQH
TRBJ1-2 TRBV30 AWSRDTVT
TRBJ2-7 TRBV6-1 ASSEPLSGIAYEQY
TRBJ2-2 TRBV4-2 ASSQDTSSTGELF
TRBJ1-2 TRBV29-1 SVGRGGLGGYT
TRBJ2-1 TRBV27 ASSFGVEGNEQF
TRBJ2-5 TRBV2 ASSVGKQETQY
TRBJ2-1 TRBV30 AWSTSSDEQF
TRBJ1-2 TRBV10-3 AIRDGETHGYT
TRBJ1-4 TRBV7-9 ASSLGRGDEKLF
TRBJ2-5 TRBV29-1 SVSPGLQGTETQY
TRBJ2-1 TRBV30 AWRKAGETYNEQF
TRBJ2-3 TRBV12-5 ASGSRPTDTQY
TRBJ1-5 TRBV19 ASTLGRGQDQPQH
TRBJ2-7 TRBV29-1 SVQYRPSSYEQY
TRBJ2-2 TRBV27 ASSFNSGELF
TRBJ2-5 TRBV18 ASSPLAGETQY
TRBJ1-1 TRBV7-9 ASSRTREAF